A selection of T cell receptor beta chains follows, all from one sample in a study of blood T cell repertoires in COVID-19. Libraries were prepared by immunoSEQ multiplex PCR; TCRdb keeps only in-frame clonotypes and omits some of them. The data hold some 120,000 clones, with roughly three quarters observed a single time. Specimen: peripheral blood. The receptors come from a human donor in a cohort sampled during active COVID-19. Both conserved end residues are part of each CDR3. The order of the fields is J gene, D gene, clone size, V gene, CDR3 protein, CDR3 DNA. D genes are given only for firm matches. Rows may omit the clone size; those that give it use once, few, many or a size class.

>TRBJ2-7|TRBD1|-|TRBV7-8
CASSPRTGSSYEQYF
TGTGCCAGCAGCCCACGGACAGGGAGCTCCTACGAGCAGTACTTC
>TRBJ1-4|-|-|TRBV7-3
CASSLMPLRVEKLFF
TGTGCCAGCAGCTTAATGCCCCTGAGGGTTGAAAAACTGTTTTTT
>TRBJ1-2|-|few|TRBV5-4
CASSLVGRDYGYTF
TGTGCCAGCAGCTTGGTAGGCAGGGACTATGGCTACACCTTC
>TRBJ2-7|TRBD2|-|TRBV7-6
CASSLVAGASYEQYF
TGTGCCAGCAGCTTAGTAGCGGGGGCCTCCTACGAGCAGTACTTC
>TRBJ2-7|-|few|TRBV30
CAWSPRYEQYF
TGTGCCTGGAGTCCCCGTTACGAGCAGTACTTC
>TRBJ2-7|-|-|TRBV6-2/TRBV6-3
CASSYPGSREGYEQYF
TGTGCCAGCAGTTACCCGGGAAGCCGAGAGGGATACGAGCAGTACTTC
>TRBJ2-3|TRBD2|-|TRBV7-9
CASSLFLGGRIDTQYF
TGTGCCAGCAGCTTATTTTTGGGAGGGAGAATAGATACGCAGTATTTT
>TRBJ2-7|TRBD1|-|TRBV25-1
CASSDPGQGVDEQYF
TGTGCCAGCAGTGACCCCGGACAGGGCGTCGACGAGCAGTACTTC
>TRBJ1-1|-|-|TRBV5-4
CASSLQGSGTEAFF
TGTGCCAGCAGCTTGCAGGGTAGCGGCACTGAAGCTTTCTTT
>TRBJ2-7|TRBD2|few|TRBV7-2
CASSLAAGVNEQYF
TGTGCCAGCAGCTTAGCGGCGGGGGTCAACGAGCAGTACTTC
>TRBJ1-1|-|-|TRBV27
CASSLYGEGNTEAFF
TGTGCCAGCAGTTTGTATGGGGAGGGGAACACTGAAGCTTTCTTT
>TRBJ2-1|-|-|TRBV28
CASSGRRGRNEQFF
TGTGCCAGCAGCGGGAGGAGGGGGAGGAATGAGCAGTTCTTC
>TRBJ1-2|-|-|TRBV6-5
CASREDNYGYTF
TGTGCCAGCAGGGAGGATAACTATGGCTACACCTTC
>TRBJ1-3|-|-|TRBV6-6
CASSQPREGHSGNTIYF
TGTGCCAGCAGTCAGCCCCGGGAGGGTCACTCTGGAAACACCATATATTTT
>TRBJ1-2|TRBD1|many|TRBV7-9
CASSDSGTGIGYTF
TGTGCCAGCAGCGACTCCGGGACAGGGATCGGCTACACCTTC
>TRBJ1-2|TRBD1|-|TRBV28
CASRLQGAPDIGYTF
TGTGCCAGCAGGCTACAGGGGGCCCCCGATATAGGCTACACCTTC
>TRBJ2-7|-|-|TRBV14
CASSQDYGRTGVTNEQYF
TGTGCCAGCAGCCAAGATTACGGTAGGACGGGGGTGACAAACGAGCAGTACTTC
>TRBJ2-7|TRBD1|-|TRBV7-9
CASSLGTGGQEQYF
TGTGCCAGCAGCCTAGGGACAGGGGGTCAAGAGCAGTACTTC
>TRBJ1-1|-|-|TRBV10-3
CAAAGTANTEAFF
TGTGCCGCCGCTGGGACTGCTAACACTGAAGCTTTCTTT
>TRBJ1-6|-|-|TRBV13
CASSQGGRNSPLHF
TGTGCCAGCAGCCAAGGGGGAAGGAATTCACCCCTCCACTTT
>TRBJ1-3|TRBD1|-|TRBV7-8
CASSHRGSGNTIYF
TGTGCCAGCAGCCACAGGGGGTCTGGAAACACCATATATTTT
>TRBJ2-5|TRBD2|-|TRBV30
CAWSGEGETQYF
TGTGCCTGGAGTGGGGAGGGGGAGACCCAGTACTTC
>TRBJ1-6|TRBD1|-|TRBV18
CASSPLDRGNSPLHF
TGTGCCAGCTCACCCCTGGACAGGGGGAATTCACCCCTCCACTTT
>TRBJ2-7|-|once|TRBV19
CASSISTGQPRGYEQYF
TGTGCCAGTAGTATCTCCACAGGGCAGCCGCGAGGGTACGAGCAGTACTTC
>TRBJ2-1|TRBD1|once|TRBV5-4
CASSLDLGQGAIEQFF
TGTGCCAGCAGCCTGGATTTGGGACAGGGGGCCATCGAGCAGTTCTTC
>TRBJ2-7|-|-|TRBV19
CASSTHLKRAHEQYF
TGTGCCAGTAGTACCCATCTCAAGAGGGCCCACGAGCAGTACTTC
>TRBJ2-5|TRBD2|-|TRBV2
CASSEPTHYRAGGIQETQYF
TGTGCCAGCAGTGAACCCACCCACTATCGAGCGGGGGGCATCCAAGAGACCCAGTACTTC
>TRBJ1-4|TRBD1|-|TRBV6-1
CASSEWQGATNEKLFF
TGTGCCAGCAGTGAGTGGCAGGGGGCAACTAATGAAAAACTGTTTTTT
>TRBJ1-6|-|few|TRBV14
CASRLGSGSPLHF
TGTGCCAGCCGACTTGGTTCGGGTTCACCCCTCCACTTT
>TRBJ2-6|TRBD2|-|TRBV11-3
CASSLTSGRPGANVLTF
TGTGCCAGCAGCTTAACTAGCGGGCGTCCAGGGGCCAACGTCCTGACTTTC
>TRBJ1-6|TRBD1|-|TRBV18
CASSPGQGYNSPLHF
TGTGCCAGCTCACCAGGACAGGGTTATAATTCACCCCTCCACTTT
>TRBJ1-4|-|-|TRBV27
CASRRGEATNEKLFF
TGTGCCAGTCGCCGAGGGGAGGCAACTAATGAAAAACTGTTTTTT
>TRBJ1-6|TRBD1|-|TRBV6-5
CASSYGDSKNSPLHF
TGTGCCAGCAGTTACGGGGACAGTAAAAATTCACCCCTCCACTTT
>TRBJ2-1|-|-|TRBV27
CASSLVLTGYREQFF
TGTGCCAGCAGTTTAGTACTAACAGGGTACAGAGAGCAGTTCTTC
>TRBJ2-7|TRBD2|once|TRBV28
CASSSPSGSPYEQYF
TGTGCCAGCAGTTCCCCCAGCGGGAGTCCCTACGAGCAGTACTTC
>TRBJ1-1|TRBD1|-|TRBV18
CASSLGGQYTEAFF
TGTGCCAGCTCACTGGGGGGACAGTACACTGAAGCTTTCTTT
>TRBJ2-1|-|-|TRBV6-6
CASRPLGSTFGVAFF
TGTGCCAGCAGACCCCTCGGTTCGACTTTTGGTGTTGCGTTCTTC
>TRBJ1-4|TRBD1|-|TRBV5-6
CASSLTGQGNEKLFF
TGTGCCAGCAGCTTAACGGGACAGGGTAATGAAAAACTGTTTTTT